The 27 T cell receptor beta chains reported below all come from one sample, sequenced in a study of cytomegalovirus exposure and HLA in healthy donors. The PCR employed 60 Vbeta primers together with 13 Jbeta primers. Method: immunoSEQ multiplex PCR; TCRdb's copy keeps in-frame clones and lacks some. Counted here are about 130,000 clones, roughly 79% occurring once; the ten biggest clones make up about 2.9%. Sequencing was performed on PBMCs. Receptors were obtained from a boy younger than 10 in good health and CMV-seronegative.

CDR3 region: CASSPTGAQETQYF. In DNA form, the CDR3 reads TGTGCCAGCAGCCCGACAGGAGCCCAAGAGACCCAGTACTTC. The chain has TRBV7-3 and TRBJ2-5, with a tentative D call TRBD1 (6 bases). There are 14 residues in the CDR3. Trimming took 5 bases from V and 1 from J, leaving 11 bases between them. Germline loops: CDR1 SGHTA, CDR2 FQGTGA. The full variable domain, in which reference TRBV7-3 and TRBJ2-5 provide the parts outside the CDR3, is GAGVSQTPSNKVTEKGKYVELRCDPISGHTALYWYRQSLGQGPEFLIYFQGTGAADDSGLPNDRFFAVRPEGSVSTLKIQRTERGDSAVYLCASSPTGAQETQYFGPGTRLLVL.

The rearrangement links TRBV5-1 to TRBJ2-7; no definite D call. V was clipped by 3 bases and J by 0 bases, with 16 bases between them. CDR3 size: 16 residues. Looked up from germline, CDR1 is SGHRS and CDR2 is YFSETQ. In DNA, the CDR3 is TGCGCCAGCAGCTGTCACAGAAATTTCAGCTCCTACGAGCAGTACGTC. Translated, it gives CASSCHRNFSSYEQYV.

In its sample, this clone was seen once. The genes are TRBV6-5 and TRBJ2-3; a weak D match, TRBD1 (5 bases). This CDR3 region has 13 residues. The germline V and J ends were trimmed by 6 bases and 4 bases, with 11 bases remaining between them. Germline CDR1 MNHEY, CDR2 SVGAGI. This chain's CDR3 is CASRGQTADTQYF. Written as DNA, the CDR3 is TGTGCCAGCAGAGGACAAACGGCAGATACGCAGTATTTT.

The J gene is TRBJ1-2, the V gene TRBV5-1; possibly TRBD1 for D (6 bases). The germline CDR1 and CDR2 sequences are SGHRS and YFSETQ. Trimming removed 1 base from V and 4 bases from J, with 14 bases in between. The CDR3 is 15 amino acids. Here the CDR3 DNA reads TGCGCCAGCAGCTTGAACAGGGACCTAAGCTATGGCTACACCTTC. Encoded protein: CASSLNRDLSYGYTF.

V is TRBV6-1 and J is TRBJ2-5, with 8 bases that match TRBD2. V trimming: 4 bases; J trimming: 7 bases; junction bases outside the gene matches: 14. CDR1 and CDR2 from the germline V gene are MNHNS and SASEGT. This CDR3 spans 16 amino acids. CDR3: CASSAGGGRGRGTQYF. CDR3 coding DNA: TGTGCCAGCAGTGCGGGGGGGGGCAGGGGCCGAGGGACCCAGTACTTC.

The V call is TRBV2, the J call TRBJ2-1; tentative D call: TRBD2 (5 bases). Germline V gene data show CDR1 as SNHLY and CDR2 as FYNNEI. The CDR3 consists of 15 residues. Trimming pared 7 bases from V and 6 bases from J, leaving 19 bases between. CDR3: CASNPGIKLVNEQFF. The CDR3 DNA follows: TGTGCCAGCAACCCGGGGATCAAACTGGTCAATGAGCAGTTCTTC.

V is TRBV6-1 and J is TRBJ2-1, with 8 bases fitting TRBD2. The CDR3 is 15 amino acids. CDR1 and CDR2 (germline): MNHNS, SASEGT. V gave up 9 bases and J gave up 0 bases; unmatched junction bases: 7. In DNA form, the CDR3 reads TGTGCCAGTTCGCGGGGGGAAGGCTCCTACAATGAGCAGTTCTTC. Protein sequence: CASSRGEGSYNEQFF.

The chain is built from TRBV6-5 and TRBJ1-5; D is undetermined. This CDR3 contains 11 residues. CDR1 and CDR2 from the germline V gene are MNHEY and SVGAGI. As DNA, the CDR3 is TGTGCGGCCGCGGGAAATCAGCCCCAGCATTTT. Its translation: CAAAGNQPQHF.

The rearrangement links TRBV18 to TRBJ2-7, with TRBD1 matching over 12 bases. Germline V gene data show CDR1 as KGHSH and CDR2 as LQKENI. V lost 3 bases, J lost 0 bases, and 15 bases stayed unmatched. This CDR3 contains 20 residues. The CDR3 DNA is TGTGCCAGCTCACCGATCCCGGGACAGGGGGCGTCTCTTAGCTCCTACGAGCAGTACTTC. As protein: CASSPIPGQGASLSSYEQYF.

The CDR3 loop reads CASSLDRGNEKLFF. DNA for the CDR3: TGCGCCAGCAGCTTGGACAGGGGGAATGAAAAACTGTTTTTT. The J gene is TRBJ1-4, the V gene TRBV5-1; 8 nucleotides agree with TRBD1. The CDR3 loop spans 14 amino acids. With V trimmed by 0 bases and J by 5 bases, 0 bases remained unmatched. CDR1 and CDR2 from the germline V gene are SGHRS and YFSETQ.

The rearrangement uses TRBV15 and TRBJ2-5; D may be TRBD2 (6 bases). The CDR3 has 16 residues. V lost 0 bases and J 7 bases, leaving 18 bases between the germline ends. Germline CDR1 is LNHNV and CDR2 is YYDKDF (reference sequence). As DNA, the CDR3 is TGTGCCACCAGCAGAGATCTGGATGTGGGGGAGGTGACCCAGTACTTC. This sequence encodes CATSRDLDVGEVTQYF.

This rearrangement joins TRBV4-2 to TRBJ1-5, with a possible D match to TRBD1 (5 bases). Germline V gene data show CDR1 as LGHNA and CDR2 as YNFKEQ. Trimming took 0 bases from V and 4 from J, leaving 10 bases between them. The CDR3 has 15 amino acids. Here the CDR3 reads CASSQETGLNQPQHF. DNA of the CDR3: TGTGCCAGCAGCCAAGAAACAGGATTAAATCAGCCCCAGCATTTT.

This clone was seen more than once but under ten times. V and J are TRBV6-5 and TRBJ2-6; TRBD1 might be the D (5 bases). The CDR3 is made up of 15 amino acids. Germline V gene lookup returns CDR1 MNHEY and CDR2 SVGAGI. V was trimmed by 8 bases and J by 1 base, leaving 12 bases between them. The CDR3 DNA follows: TGTGCCAGCGCCCAAGGGGATTCTGGGGCCAACGTCCTGACTTTC. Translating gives CASAQGDSGANVLTF.

The CDR3 region has the DNA TGTGCCAGCAGTGTTCTGAGCGGGGGGACCCCCGGGGAGCTGTTTTTT. As protein: CASSVLSGGTPGELFF. V is TRBV25-1 and J is TRBJ2-2; 9 nucleotides line up with TRBD2. The CDR3 has 16 residues. CDR1 and CDR2 (germline): MGHDK, SYGVNS. After removal of 4 bases from V and 6 bases from J, the junction contained 9 bases not matched to a gene.

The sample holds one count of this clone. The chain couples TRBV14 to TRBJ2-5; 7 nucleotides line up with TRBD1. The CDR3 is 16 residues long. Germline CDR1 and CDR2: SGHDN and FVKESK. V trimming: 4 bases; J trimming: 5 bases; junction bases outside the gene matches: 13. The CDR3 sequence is CASSLTLAGGIETQYF. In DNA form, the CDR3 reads TGTGCCAGCAGCCTCACCTTGGCAGGGGGTATTGAGACCCAGTACTTC.

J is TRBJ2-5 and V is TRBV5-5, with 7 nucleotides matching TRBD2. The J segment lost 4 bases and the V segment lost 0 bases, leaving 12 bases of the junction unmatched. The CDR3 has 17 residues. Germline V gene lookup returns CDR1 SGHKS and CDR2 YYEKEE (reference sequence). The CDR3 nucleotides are TGTGCCAGCAGCTTGGTAGGGTTGACGGGGGGAGGAGAGACCCAGTACTTC. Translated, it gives CASSLVGLTGGGETQYF.

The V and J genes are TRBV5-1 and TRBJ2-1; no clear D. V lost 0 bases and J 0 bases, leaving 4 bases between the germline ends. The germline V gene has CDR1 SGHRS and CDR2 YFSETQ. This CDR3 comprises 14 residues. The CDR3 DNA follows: TGCGCCAGCAGCTTGGCGGGCTCCTACAATGAGCAGTTCTTC. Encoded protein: CASSLAGSYNEQFF.

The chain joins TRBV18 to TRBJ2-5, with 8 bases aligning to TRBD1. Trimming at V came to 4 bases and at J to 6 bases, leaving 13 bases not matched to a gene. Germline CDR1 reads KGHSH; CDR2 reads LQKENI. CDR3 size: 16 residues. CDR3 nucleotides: TGTGCCAGCTCACTCGAGACAGGGGCCAAGACGAAGACCCAGTACTTC. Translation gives CASSLETGAKTKTQYF. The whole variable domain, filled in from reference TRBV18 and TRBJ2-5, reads NAGVMQNPRHLVRRRGQEARLRCSPMKGHSHVYWYRQLPEEGLKFMVYLQKENIIDESGMPKERFSAEFPKEGPSILRIQQVVRGDSAAYFCASSLETGAKTKTQYFGPGTRLLVL.

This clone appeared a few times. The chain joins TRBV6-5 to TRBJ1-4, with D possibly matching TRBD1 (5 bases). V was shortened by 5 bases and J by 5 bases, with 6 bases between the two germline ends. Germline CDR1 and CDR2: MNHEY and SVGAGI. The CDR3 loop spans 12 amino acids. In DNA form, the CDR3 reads TGTGCCAGCAGTCGACAGAATGAAAAACTGTTTTTT. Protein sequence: CASSRQNEKLFF.

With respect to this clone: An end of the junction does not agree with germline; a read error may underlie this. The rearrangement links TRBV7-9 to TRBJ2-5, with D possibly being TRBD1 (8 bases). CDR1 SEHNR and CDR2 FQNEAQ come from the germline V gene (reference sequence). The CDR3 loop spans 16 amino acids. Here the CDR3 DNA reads TGTTCCAGCAGCCCCTTGGGACAGGAGGGGGGGGAGACCCAGTACTTC. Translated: CSSSPLGQEGGETQYF.

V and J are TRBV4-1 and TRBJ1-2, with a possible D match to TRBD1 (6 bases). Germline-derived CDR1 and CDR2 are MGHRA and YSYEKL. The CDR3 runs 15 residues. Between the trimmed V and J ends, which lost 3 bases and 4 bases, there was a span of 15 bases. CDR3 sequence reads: CASSQGTKTAYGYTF. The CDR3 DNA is TGCGCCAGCAGCCAGGGGACAAAAACCGCCTATGGCTACACCTTC.

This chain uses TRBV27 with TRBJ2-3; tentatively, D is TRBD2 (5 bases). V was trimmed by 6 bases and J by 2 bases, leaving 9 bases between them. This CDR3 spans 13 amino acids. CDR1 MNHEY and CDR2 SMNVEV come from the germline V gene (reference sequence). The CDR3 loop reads CASRQTNTDTQYF. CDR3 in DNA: TGTGCCAGCAGGCAGACTAACACAGATACGCAGTATTTT.

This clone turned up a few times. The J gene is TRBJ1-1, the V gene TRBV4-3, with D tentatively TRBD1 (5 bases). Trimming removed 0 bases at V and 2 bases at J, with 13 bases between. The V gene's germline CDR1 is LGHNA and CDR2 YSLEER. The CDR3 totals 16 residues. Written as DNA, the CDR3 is TGCGCCAGCAGCCAAGATGGGAGGGGAATTAACACTGAAGCTTTCTTT. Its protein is CASSQDGRGINTEAFF.

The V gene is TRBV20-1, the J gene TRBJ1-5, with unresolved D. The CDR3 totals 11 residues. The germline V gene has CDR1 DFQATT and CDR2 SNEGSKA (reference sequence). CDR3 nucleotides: TGCCCCCGTGTGCTCGAGCAGCCCCAGCATTTT. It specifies CPRVLEQPQHF.

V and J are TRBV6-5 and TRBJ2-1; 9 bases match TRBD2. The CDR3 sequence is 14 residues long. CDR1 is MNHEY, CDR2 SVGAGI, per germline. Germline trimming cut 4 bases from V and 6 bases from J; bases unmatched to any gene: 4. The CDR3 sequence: CASSFSGRSNEQFF. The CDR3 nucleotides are TGTGCCAGCAGTTTCAGCGGGAGGAGCAATGAGCAGTTCTTC.

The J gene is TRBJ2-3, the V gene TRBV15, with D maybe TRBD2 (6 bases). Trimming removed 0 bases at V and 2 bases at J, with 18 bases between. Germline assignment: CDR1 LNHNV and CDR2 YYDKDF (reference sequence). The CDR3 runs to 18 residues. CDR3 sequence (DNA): TGTGCCACCAGCAGAGATCGGCTGGGACGGGGGATCACAGATACGCAGTATTTT. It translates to CATSRDRLGRGITDTQYF.

In nucleotides, the CDR3 is TGTGCCAGCTCATCTAACGGACAGAAACTGAACACCGGGGAGCTGTTTTTT. This codes for CASSSNGQKLNTGELFF. This sequence joins TRBV18 and TRBJ2-2; D might be TRBD1 (6 bases). The V and J ends lost 5 bases and 1 base respectively, with 17 bases between them. CDR1 is KGHSH and CDR2 is LQKENI in the germline V gene. The CDR3 consists of 17 residues.